This T cell receptor (beta chain) appears in the sequencing data of a study of shared clonotypes between healthy human individuals. Whole-study results and caveats: Among non-shared clonotypes, generation probabilities were lower than among those shared by all four donors.

Turning to this clone: What it recognizes is unknown.

Trimming shortened V by 7 bases and J by 8 bases, and 20 bases separated the two germline ends. Germline CDR1 reads MNHEY; CDR2 reads SMNVEV (reference sequence). The CDR3 runs to 14 residues. All the donors were Caucasian adults who lived in Nashville, Tennessee. Once extracted for a subset, genomic DNA was divided evenly among several immunoSEQ plates. Only in-frame clones appear in the TCRdb table, and some are missing; sequencing was by immunoSEQ multiplex PCR. The sample holds a few million clones, around 94% seen once. The material sequenced was naive CD4+ T cells sorted from blood. The subset: CD45RA+ positively selected. This receptor was taken from a man younger than 35 in good health. The V and J genes are TRBV27 and TRBJ1-2; a possible D gene is TRBD1 (5 bases). The CDR3 sequence is CASTLRPGLGGYTF. The DNA for the CDR3 is TGTGCCAGCACCCTAAGGCCAGGGTTGGGAGGCTACACCTTC.